These T cell receptor beta chains were read from a single sample in a study of cytomegalovirus exposure and HLA in healthy donors. Assay used: immunoSEQ multiplex PCR; TCRdb lists only in-frame clones, some missing. The sample lists roughly 280,000 clones, about 75% occurring once. Sequencing was performed on PBMCs. The receptors shown here come from a female donor in good health and CMV-seronegative. The CDR3 runs from the conserved cysteine through the conserved F or W. D genes are given only for firm matches. Clone size is stated in some rows and not others, as once, few, many or a class when expanded.

j_gene	len	v_gene	abundance	d_gene	CDR3aa	CDR3nt
TRBJ2-5	14	TRBV5-1	-	TRBD2	CASSPTSGRETQYF	TGCGCCAGCAGCCCGACTAGCGGGCGGGAGACCCAGTACTTC
TRBJ2-5	15	TRBV2	-	TRBD2	CASSALAGAGETQYF	TGTGCCAGCAGTGCTCTAGCGGGAGCCGGAGAGACCCAGTACTTC
TRBJ1-1	12	TRBV2	-	-	CASSESSYEAFF	TGTGCCAGCAGTGAAAGTAGCTATGAAGCTTTCTTT
TRBJ1-2	14	TRBV10-3	once	-	CAIAPREGNYGYTF	TGTGCCATCGCCCCGCGGGAGGGTAACTATGGCTACACCTTC
TRBJ2-7	14	TRBV5-1	-	TRBD1	CASSGSRQGEEQYF	TGCGCCAGCAGCGGCTCAAGACAGGGCGAAGAGCAGTACTTC
TRBJ2-5	14	TRBV2	-	TRBD1	CASSILQGDKTQYF	TGTGCCAGCTCGATACTCCAGGGGGACAAGACCCAGTACTTC
TRBJ2-3	15	TRBV5-1	few	-	CASSFKGEYTDTQYF	TGCGCCAGCAGCTTTAAGGGGGAGTATACAGATACGCAGTATTTT
TRBJ2-7	13	TRBV5-1	-	TRBD1	CATRDSGVERQYF	TGCGCCACCCGGGACAGCGGAGTGGAGAGACAGTACTTC
TRBJ1-1	17	TRBV4-2	-	-	CASSQAVRRREATEAFF	TGTGCCAGCAGCCAAGCTGTCCGCCGCAGGGAGGCCACTGAAGCTTTCTTT
TRBJ2-2	13	TRBV5-1	-	TRBD2	CASSVSSGPGLFF	TGCGCCAGCAGCGTGTCTAGCGGCCCGGGGCTGTTTTTT
TRBJ1-6	14	TRBV28	-	-	CASSLEQLNSPLHF	TGTGCCAGCAGTTTGGAACAGCTTAATTCACCCCTCCACTTT
TRBJ2-5	15	TRBV5-1	-	-	CASSPYAGGGETQYF	TGCGCCAGCAGTCCGTATGCAGGGGGAGGAGAGACCCAGTACTTC
TRBJ2-2	15	TRBV5-1	-	-	CASSLDIIRSGELFF	TGCGCCAGCAGCTTGGACATTATCAGGTCCGGGGAGCTGTTTTTT
TRBJ1-1	14	TRBV7-9	-	TRBD1	CASSAGTGATEAFF	TGTGCCAGCAGCGCCGGGACAGGGGCAACTGAAGCTTTCTTT
TRBJ2-7	13	TRBV11-2	-	TRBD2	CASRPAGGNEQYF	TGTGCCAGCAGACCAGCGGGGGGGAACGAGCAGTACTTC
TRBJ1-2	15	TRBV5-1	-	-	CASRAFGGGNYGYTF	TGCGCCAGCAGGGCTTTTGGCGGCGGGAACTATGGCTACACCTTC
TRBJ2-7	13	TRBV27	-	-	CASSLESAYEQYF	TGTGCCAGCAGCCTTGAGTCGGCCTACGAGCAGTACTTC
TRBJ2-7	15	TRBV9	-	TRBD1	CASSDRTGRTYEQYF	TGTGCCAGCAGCGATCGGACAGGGCGAACCTACGAGCAGTACTTC
TRBJ2-3	16	TRBV28	-	TRBD2	CASSQLAGALRDTQYF	TGTGCCAGCAGCCAACTAGCGGGGGCACTCCGAGATACGCAGTATTTT
TRBJ2-2	16	TRBV19	once	TRBD1	CASSGDRGRLTGELFF	TGTGCCAGTAGTGGGGACAGGGGAAGGTTGACCGGGGAGCTGTTTTTT
TRBJ2-2	17	TRBV11-3	-	TRBD1	CASSLRPGTGFAGELFF	TGTGCCAGCAGCTTAAGGCCCGGGACAGGGTTTGCCGGGGAGCTGTTTTTT
TRBJ2-1	16	TRBV7-8	few	-	CASSLGGLGLRNEQFF	TGTGCCAGCAGCTTAGGAGGGCTGGGACTTCGGAATGAGCAGTTCTTC
TRBJ2-1	12	TRBV25-1	-	-	CASSAGDNEQFF	TGTGCCAGCAGTGCAGGGGACAATGAGCAGTTCTTC
TRBJ1-2	15	TRBV6-5	-	-	CASSYSLDSGGVDTF	TGTGCCAGCAGTTACTCGCTGGACAGCGGCGGTGTGGACACCTTC
TRBJ1-6	15	TRBV25-1	once	TRBD1	CASSEWGQGHSPLHF	TGTGCCAGCAGTGAGTGGGGACAGGGTCATTCACCCCTCCACTTT
TRBJ1-2	13	TRBV11-3	-	TRBD1	CASSLGQGYGYTF	TGTGCCAGCAGCTTAGGACAGGGGTATGGCTACACCTTC
TRBJ2-2	13	TRBV15	-	-	CATSSWPAGELFF	TGTGCCACCAGCAGCTGGCCCGCCGGGGAGCTGTTTTTT